This TCR beta chain emerged from a study of human T cells and chemical hapten exposure. Looked up from germline, CDR1 is SGHAT and CDR2 is FQNNGV. V was shortened by 5 bases and J by 3 bases, with 11 bases between the two germline ends. CDR3 size: 14 residues. This clonotype has a handful of counts. TCRdb redid the calling of the RACE reads with MiXCR, one entry per CDR3 protein. The top ten clones hold 1% to 1.5% of a sample with some 38,000 distinct CDR3 sequences, around 7.6% of them seen once. Described time point: pre-sensitization, week 0. Documented treatment: therapeutic diphenylcyclopropenone sensitization with weekly scalp DPC.

The clonotype originates from a woman between 50 and 59 years old with alopecia areata. Some clones in this sample may be carry-over from other donors' samples. This sample comprised whole blood, obtained in connection with sensitization to the hapten diphenylcyclopropenone (DPC). The V call is TRBV11-2, the J call TRBJ1-5; D may be TRBD1 (6 bases). This CDR3 is CASSQTGINQPQHF. In nucleotides, the CDR3 is TGTGCCAGCAGCCAAACAGGGATCAATCAGCCCCAGCATTTT.